These T cell receptor beta chains were read from a single sample in a study of technical replicates of blood from a few donors. Data came from immunoSEQ multiplex PCR; TCRdb stores just in-frame clones and leaves some out. In the table there are some 79,000 clones, about nine tenths of which are singletons. Input material: T cells isolated from PBMCs. All receptors come from a human donor in good health. Some clones in this sample may be carry-over from other donors' samples. CDR3s include the opening cysteine and the closing phenylalanine or tryptophan. The order of the fields is clone size, J gene, V gene, D gene, CDR3 DNA, CDR3 protein. The D gene is left open where the match is weak. Rows may omit the clone size; those that give it use once, few, many or a size class.

>NA|TRBJ2-5|TRBV10-1|NA
TGCGCCAGCAGTCGGGGGACTGGTGAGACCCAGTACTTC
CASSRGTGETQYF
>NA|TRBJ1-1|TRBV7-3|TRBD1
TGTGCCAGCGGGACAGGGATGAACACTGAAGCTTTCTTT
CASGTGMNTEAFF
>NA|TRBJ2-7|TRBV19|TRBD2
TGTGCCAGTAGCAGAGGGACTAGCGCTGCCTACGAGCAGTACTTC
CASSRGTSAAYEQYF
>once|TRBJ1-4|TRBV6-5|TRBD1
TGTGCCAGCAGTTACGGGACAGGGCTGGAAAAACTGTTTTTT
CASSYGTGLEKLFF
>NA|TRBJ2-2|TRBV7-2|NA
TGTGCCAGCAGCTTAGCACCCGGGTTCGGGGAGCTGTTTTTT
CASSLAPGFGELFF
>NA|TRBJ2-5|TRBV14|NA
TGTGCCAGCAGCCAAGTCACAGGGTATTTCGAGACCCAGTACTTC
CASSQVTGYFETQYF
>NA|TRBJ1-1|TRBV25-1|NA
TGTGCCAGCAGTGAATTCGGCTCGCAAAGGGGAGCTTTCTTT
CASSEFGSQRGAFF
>once|TRBJ2-1|TRBV11-2|TRBD2
TGTGCCAGCAGCTTACTACTAGCGGCCGCCTACAATGAGCAGTTCTTC
CASSLLLAAAYNEQFF
>NA|TRBJ2-1|TRBV9|TRBD2
TGTGCCAGCAGCCCCCGAACTAGCGGGAGAGGCAATGAGCAGTTCTTC
CASSPRTSGRGNEQFF
>NA|TRBJ2-1|TRBV7-9|NA
TGTGCCAGCTTTGAAACTACAAATGAGCAGTTCTTC
CASFETTNEQFF
>NA|TRBJ2-1|TRBV10-1|NA
TGCGCCAGCAGTGATCCCTCCCCTAGGTCCTACAATGAGCAGTTCTTC
CASSDPSPRSYNEQFF
>few|TRBJ2-2|TRBV2|TRBD1
TGTGCCAGCAATCGTGACAGGGGGAACACCGGGGAGCTGTTTTTT
CASNRDRGNTGELFF
>once|TRBJ2-3|TRBV4-3|TRBD2
TGCGCCAGCAGCCCGCTAGGACTAGCGGAGACAGATACGCAGTATTTT
CASSPLGLAETDTQYF
>NA|TRBJ2-5|TRBV7-9|NA
TGTGCCAGCAGCCCCTCCTGGACCCAGTACTTC
CASSPSWTQYF
>NA|TRBJ2-5|TRBV5-4|NA
TGTGCCAGCAGCTTGGGTACTAGCCTGAGGGGAGAAGAGACCCAGTACTTC
CASSLGTSLRGEETQYF
>NA|TRBJ1-2|TRBV19|NA
TGTGCCAGTAGACCCAACAGGGATTTCCATGGCTACACCTTC
CASRPNRDFHGYTF
>NA|TRBJ2-5|TRBV7-9|TRBD1
TGTGCCAGCAGCCCCAGGGGGGACAGGGAAGAGACCCAGTACTTC
CASSPRGDREETQYF
>once|TRBJ2-7|TRBV6-5|TRBD2
TGTGCCAGCAGCCCACTAGCGGGAGTAACCTACGAGCAGTACTTC
CASSPLAGVTYEQYF
>NA|TRBJ2-7|TRBV29-1|NA
TGCAGCGTCGATGGACATCACGAGCAGTACTTC
CSVDGHHEQYF
>NA|TRBJ1-1|TRBV19|NA
TGTGCCAGTCTCAGGGCAGGCACTGAAGCTTTCTTT
CASLRAGTEAFF
>NA|TRBJ2-1|TRBV5-5|TRBD2
TGTGCCAGCAGCGCGGTTGGACTAGCGGCCGAGGGTAATGAGCAGTTCTTC
CASSAVGLAAEGNEQFF
>NA|TRBJ2-7|TRBV5-6|TRBD1
TGTGCCAGCAGCTTGTACCGGGACAGATCCTACGAGCAGTACTTC
CASSLYRDRSYEQYF
>NA|TRBJ2-7|TRBV19|NA
TGTGCCAGTCAGGGGCAATCCTACGAGCAGTACTTC
CASQGQSYEQYF
>NA|TRBJ2-1|TRBV13|TRBD1
TGTGCCAGCAGCGGACAGGGGAAAAATGAGCAGTTCTTC
CASSGQGKNEQFF
>NA|TRBJ2-5|TRBV13|NA
TGTGCCAGCGCATCGAAGGGGGAGTGGGGAGAGACCCAGTACTTC
CASASKGEWGETQYF
>NA|TRBJ1-1|TRBV7-7|NA
TGTGCTAGCAGCTCTACCGAGTCCTCTGAAGCTTTCTTT
CASSSTESSEAFF
>NA|TRBJ1-5|TRBV30|NA
TGTGCCTGGAGTTGGGGGGTCGGCAATCAGCCCCAGCATTTT
CAWSWGVGNQPQHF
>NA|TRBJ2-7|TRBV29-1|TRBD1
TGCAGCGTGCGGACAGGTGTTTCCTACGAGCAGTACTTC
CSVRTGVSYEQYF
>few|TRBJ1-1|TRBV25-1|NA
TGTGCCAGCAGTGAATGGGGCAGCGAAGCTTTCTTT
CASSEWGSEAFF
>NA|TRBJ2-2|TRBV11-2|TRBD1
TGTGCCAGCAGCTTAGCTCCGGGACAGAGGAACACCGGGGAGCTGTTTTTT
CASSLAPGQRNTGELFF
>NA|TRBJ2-7|TRBV30|NA
TGTGCCTGGACCCTAACCAGGGGAAACTACGAGCAGTACTTC
CAWTLTRGNYEQYF
>NA|TRBJ2-4|TRBV23-1|NA
TGCGCCAGCAGTCGACATTCATGGACCAAAAACATTCAGTACTTC
CASSRHSWTKNIQYF
>NA|TRBJ2-1|TRBV7-9|NA
TGTGCCAGCAGCCTAATTCGGGGGACTGTGAATGAGCAGTTCTTC
CASSLIRGTVNEQFF